This T cell receptor (beta chain) was recovered during a study of blood T cell repertoires in COVID-19. Repertoires were generated with immunoSEQ multiplex PCR, while TCRdb's copy carries only in-frame clones and drops some. The sample yields about 250,000 clones, roughly 85% seen once. The sequenced sample was PBMCs or T cells enriched from blood (not recorded which). This TCR derives from a woman aged 45-65 years who had been exposed to COVID-19.

The CDR3: CSVGTVMNTEAFF. Written as DNA, the CDR3 is TGCAGCGTGGGGACAGTAATGAACACTGAAGCTTTCTTT. The chain combines TRBV29-1 with TRBJ1-1; 7 positions match TRBD1. The CDR3 has 13 residues. The germline V gene encodes CDR1 SQVTM and CDR2 ANQGSEA. The J segment lost 0 bases and the V segment lost 6 bases, leaving 4 bases of the junction unmatched. Using reference TRBV29-1 and TRBJ1-1 for the parts outside the CDR3, the full variable domain is SAVISQKPSRDICQRGTSLTIQCQVDSQVTMMFWYRQQPGQSLTLIATANQGSEATYESGFVIDKFPISRPNLTFSTLTVSNMSPEDSSIYLCSVGTVMNTEAFFGQGTRLTVV.